The 19 T cell receptor beta chains reported below all come from one sample, sequenced in a study of cytomegalovirus exposure and HLA in healthy donors. The study ran its PCR with 60 Vbeta and 13 Jbeta primers. Sequencing was performed with immunoSEQ multiplex PCR; in TCRdb, only in-frame clones are kept and a portion is missing. The data show about 87,000 clones, over 70% seen once. The specimen sequenced was PBMCs. Every receptor here comes from a man younger than 40 in good health and CMV-seropositive.

The chain couples TRBV5-6 to TRBJ1-5, with 7 positions matching TRBD1. The CDR3 totals 17 residues. J gave up 2 bases and V 3 bases, and 11 bases lay outside the gene matches. In germline, CDR1 is SGHDT, CDR2 YYEEEE. Written as DNA, the CDR3 is TGTGCCAGCAGCTACCGGGACAGAAATTTTGGCAATCAGCCCCAGCATTTT. This translates into CASSYRDRNFGNQPQHF. Drawing the rest from reference TRBV5-6 and TRBJ1-5, the complete variable domain is DAGVTQSPTHLIKTRGQQVTLRCSPKSGHDTVSWYQQALGQGPQFIFQYYEEEERQRGNFPDRFSGHQFPNYSSELNVNALLLGDSALYLCASSYRDRNFGNQPQHFGDGTRLSIL.

The rearrangement links TRBV28 to TRBJ2-3; TRBD2 matches at 7 bases. V trimming: 7 bases; J trimming: 2 bases; junction bases outside the gene matches: 6. The germline CDR1 and CDR2 sequences are MDHEN and SYDVKM. CDR3 size: 14 residues. CDR3 protein: CASTEGRATDTQYF. In DNA, the CDR3 is TGTGCCAGCACCGAGGGGAGGGCCACAGATACGCAGTATTTT. Using reference TRBV28 and TRBJ2-3 for the parts outside the CDR3, the full variable domain is DVKVTQSSRYLVKRTGEKVFLECVQDMDHENMFWYRQDPGLGLRLIYFSYDVKMKEKGDIPEGYSVSREKKERFSLILESASTNQTSMYLCASTEGRATDTQYFGPGTRLTVL.

This clone was observed a single time. The V call is TRBV5-4, the J call TRBJ1-1; D uncertain. Germline V gene lookup returns CDR1 SGHNT and CDR2 YYREEE (reference sequence). This CDR3 contains 13 residues. The V and J ends lost 0 bases and 4 bases respectively, with 7 bases between them. CDR3 region: CASSLAPRTEAFF. The DNA of the CDR3 is TGTGCCAGCAGCTTGGCCCCGCGCACTGAAGCTTTCTTT.

The rearrangement uses TRBV25-1 and TRBJ1-1; 8 nucleotides match TRBD1. CDR3 size: 15 residues. The V and J ends lost 4 bases and 2 bases, in that order; junction bases with no gene match: 6. Germline CDR1 is MGHDK and CDR2 is SYGVNS. CDR3 region: CASSGLGQENTEAFF. In nucleotides, the CDR3 is TGTGCCAGCAGTGGGCTGGGACAGGAAAACACTGAAGCTTTCTTT.

In its sample, this clone was seen a few times. The chain combines TRBV6-6 with TRBJ1-5; D may be TRBD1 (6 bases). There are 15 residues in the CDR3. Germline values: CDR1 MNHNY, CDR2 SVGAGI (reference sequence). V was trimmed by 4 bases and J by 6 bases, leaving 16 bases between them. The CDR3 coding sequence is TGTGCCAGCAGTTTGGGGGGGGGCGGGGGTCAGCCCCAGCATTTT. This sequence encodes CASSLGGGGGQPQHF.

The J gene is TRBJ1-1, the V gene TRBV29-1; a weak D match, TRBD1 (6 bases). V was shortened by 5 bases and J by 1 base, with 23 bases between the two germline ends. The length of the CDR3 is 17 residues. CDR1 SQVTM and CDR2 ANQGSEA come from the germline V gene. CDR3 bases: TGCAGCGTTTCCGGGGGGGCATGGAGGGATACGAACACTGAAGCTTTCTTT. Its translation: CSVSGGAWRDTNTEAFF. Using reference TRBV29-1 and TRBJ1-1 for the parts outside the CDR3, the full variable domain is SAVISQKPSRDICQRGTSLTIQCQVDSQVTMMFWYRQQPGQSLTLIATANQGSEATYESGFVIDKFPISRPNLTFSTLTVSNMSPEDSSIYLCSVSGGAWRDTNTEAFFGQGTRLTVV.

V and J are TRBV4-2 and TRBJ1-2; 8 nucleotides line up with TRBD1. V gave up 1 base and J gave up 5 bases; unmatched junction bases: 9. The germline V gene has CDR1 LGHNA and CDR2 YNFKEQ. CDR3 size: 16 residues. The CDR3: CASSQAPRGPLYGYTF. CDR3 DNA: TGTGCCAGCAGCCAAGCCCCCAGGGGGCCACTTTATGGCTACACCTTC.

V and J are TRBV7-6 and TRBJ2-7; 13 positions agree with TRBD2. Trimming took 5 bases from V and 1 from J; bases not matched to a gene: 8. The CDR3 length is 17 residues. CDR1 SGHVS and CDR2 FNYEAQ come from the germline V gene. The CDR3 nucleotides read TGTGCCAGCAGCGCGACTAGCGGGAGGAAGGGGTCCTACGAGCAGTACTTC. It is translated as CASSATSGRKGSYEQYF.

V usage is TRBV7-2 and J usage is TRBJ2-7; the D gene is possibly TRBD2 (6 bases). The CDR3 contains 14 residues. V was pared by 3 bases and J by 1 base, with 10 bases between. CDR1 and CDR2 from the germline V gene are SGHTA and FQGNSA. The CDR3 spells CASSLAGLSYEQYF. CDR3 DNA: TGTGCCAGCAGCTTGGCGGGGCTATCCTACGAGCAGTACTTC. Together with reference TRBV7-2 and TRBJ2-7, the CDR3 gives the full variable domain: GAGVSQSPSNKVTEKGKDVELRCDPISGHTALYWYRQSLGQGLEFLIYFQGNSAPDKSGLPSDRFSAERTGGSVSTLTIQRTQQEDSAVYLCASSLAGLSYEQYFGPGTRLTVT.

The chain combines TRBV25-1 with TRBJ2-4, with D maybe TRBD1 (5 bases). Germline V CDR1 and CDR2: MGHDK, SYGVNS. The CDR3 totals 16 residues. Between the trimmed V and J ends, which lost 0 bases and 3 bases, there was a span of 12 bases. This CDR3 reads CASSEYGPQVKNIQYF. The CDR3 DNA reads TGTGCCAGCAGTGAATACGGCCCACAGGTCAAAAACATTCAGTACTTC.

The chain is built from TRBV29-1 and TRBJ1-4; possible D gene TRBD1, 6 bases. V shed 4 bases and J shed 8 bases, with 20 bases lying between them. This CDR3 comprises 15 residues. The germline V gene encodes CDR1 SQVTM and CDR2 ANQGSEA. CDR3 protein: CSVAGGRGTLEKLFF. In DNA, the CDR3 is TGCAGCGTTGCTGGGGGCAGGGGTACGTTGGAAAAACTGTTTTTT.

The CDR3 loop reads CASSSSTDTNSPLHF. CDR3 coding DNA: TGCGCCAGCAGTTCTTCCACAGACACTAATTCACCCCTCCACTTT. The gene calls are TRBV5-1 and TRBJ1-6; D is unclear. Trimming pared 5 bases from V and 6 bases from J, leaving 15 bases between. CDR1 and CDR2 from the germline V gene are SGHRS and YFSETQ. This CDR3 has 15 residues.

This clone was seen a few times. The chain recombines TRBV4-2 with TRBJ2-1, with TRBD2 matching over 10 bases. The germline V gene has CDR1 LGHNA and CDR2 YNFKEQ. CDR3 length: 16 amino acids. Trimming cost V 2 bases and J 3 bases; bases outside gene matches: 4. CDR3 sequence (DNA): TGTGCCAGCAGCCAAAAAGGGACTAGCGACTACAATGAGCAGTTCTTC. This gives the protein CASSQKGTSDYNEQFF.

This chain joins TRBV28 and TRBJ2-3; 8 bases agree with TRBD1. The CDR3 consists of 14 residues. Germline V gives CDR1 MDHEN, CDR2 SYDVKM. The J segment lost 1 base and the V segment lost 7 bases, leaving 4 bases of the junction unmatched. The CDR3 region has the DNA TGTGCCAGCACCAAGGGACAGGGCACAGATACGCAGTATTTT. This codes for CASTKGQGTDTQYF.

The rearrangement links TRBV7-3 to TRBJ1-1; D is ambiguous. The germline CDR1 and CDR2 sequences are SGHTA and FQGTGA. The CDR3 runs 13 residues. The ends were cut back, 5 bases at V and 1 base at J, with 8 bases in the middle. CDR3 sequence (DNA): TGTGCCAGCAGCCTCAGTTGGAACACTGAAGCTTTCTTT. It translates to CASSLSWNTEAFF.

The chain links TRBV5-1 to TRBJ1-1, with a possible D match to TRBD1 (5 bases). V dropped 0 bases and J dropped 1 base, with 10 bases sitting between them. The V gene's germline CDR1 is SGHRS and CDR2 YFSETQ. This CDR3 is built from 15 residues. CDR3 sequence: CASSLVGAANTEAFF. Written as DNA, the CDR3 is TGCGCCAGCAGCTTGGTTGGGGCGGCGAACACTGAAGCTTTCTTT.

The chain carries TRBV11-2 and TRBJ2-3; tentative D call: TRBD1 (5 bases). The CDR3 runs 15 residues. Germline CDR1 and CDR2: SGHAT and FQNNGV. Trimming stripped 1 base from V and 3 bases from J, with 11 bases between. CDR3 in DNA: TGTGCCAGCAGCTTAGGGGGCCAATCTACAGATACGCAGTATTTT. Its translation is CASSLGGQSTDTQYF.

The chain is built from TRBV28 and TRBJ1-4; 7 bases align to TRBD1. Germline values: CDR1 MDHEN, CDR2 SYDVKM. Losses at the gene ends were 2 bases for V and 8 bases for J; bases not matched to a gene: 5. The CDR3 length is 14 residues. The CDR3 DNA is TGTGCCAGCAGTTTAGGGACAGACGGCGAAAAACTGTTTTTT. This translates into CASSLGTDGEKLFF.

The CDR3 protein is CASSSSGSPGELFF. In DNA form, the CDR3 reads TGTGCCAGCAGTTCAAGCGGGAGCCCCGGGGAGCTGTTTTTT. This rearrangement joins TRBV6-1 to TRBJ2-2, with TRBD2 identical over 8 bases. From germline, CDR1 is MNHNS and CDR2 SASEGT. V lost 5 bases to trimming and J lost 6 bases; unmatched junction nucleotides: 5. CDR3 length equals 14 residues.